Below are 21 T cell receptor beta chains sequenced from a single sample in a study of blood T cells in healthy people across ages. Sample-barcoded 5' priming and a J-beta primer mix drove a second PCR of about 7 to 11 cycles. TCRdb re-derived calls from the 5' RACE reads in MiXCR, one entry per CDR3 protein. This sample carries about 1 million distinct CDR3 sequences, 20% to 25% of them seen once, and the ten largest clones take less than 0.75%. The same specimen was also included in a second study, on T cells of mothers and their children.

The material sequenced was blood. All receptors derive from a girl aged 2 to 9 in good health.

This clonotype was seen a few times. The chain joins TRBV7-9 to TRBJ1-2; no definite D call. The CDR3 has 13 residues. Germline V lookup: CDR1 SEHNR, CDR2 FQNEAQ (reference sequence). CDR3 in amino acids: CVTVGGIDYGYTF. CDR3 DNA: TGTGTGACGGTGGGAGGGATTGACTATGGCTACACCTTC.

The CDR3 reads CSARWTGENSPLHF. CDR3 DNA: TGCAGTGCTAGATGGACAGGCGAGAATTCACCCCTCCACTTT. The V and J genes are TRBV20-1 and TRBJ1-6, with 7 bases that match TRBD1. Germline values: CDR1 DFQATT, CDR2 SNEGSKA (reference sequence). This CDR3 spans 14 amino acids. V lost 2 bases, J lost 7 bases, and 5 bases stayed unmatched.

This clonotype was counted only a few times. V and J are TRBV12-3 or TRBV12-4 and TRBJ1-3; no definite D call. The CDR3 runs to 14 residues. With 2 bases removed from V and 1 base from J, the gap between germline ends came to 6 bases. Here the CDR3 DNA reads TGTGCCAGCAGTTTATTGGGGTCTGGAAACACCATATATTTT. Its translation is CASSLLGSGNTIYF.

CDR3 DNA: TGCAGTGTCGTTAGGGGTTTGGGCTCGGATGGCTACACCTTC. Translating gives CSVVRGLGSDGYTF. This chain joins TRBV20-1 and TRBJ1-2; the D gene is possibly TRBD1 (5 bases). CDR1 and CDR2 (germline): DFQATT, SNEGSKA (reference sequence). V shed 7 bases and J shed 6 bases, with 21 bases lying between them. This CDR3 has 14 residues.

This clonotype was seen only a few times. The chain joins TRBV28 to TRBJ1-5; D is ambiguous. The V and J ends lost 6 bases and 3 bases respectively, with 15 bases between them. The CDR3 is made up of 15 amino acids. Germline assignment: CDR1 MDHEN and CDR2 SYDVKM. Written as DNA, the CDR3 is TGTGCCAGCAGCGCCACTGGGAAGCCCAATCAGCCCCAGCATTTT. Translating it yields CASSATGKPNQPQHF.

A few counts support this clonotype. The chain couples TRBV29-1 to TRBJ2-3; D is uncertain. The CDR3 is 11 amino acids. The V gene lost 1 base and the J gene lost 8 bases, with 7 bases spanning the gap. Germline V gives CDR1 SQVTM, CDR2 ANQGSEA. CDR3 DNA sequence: TGCAGCGTTGAAGTTCTAGGTACGCAGTATTTT. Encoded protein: CSVEVLGTQYF.

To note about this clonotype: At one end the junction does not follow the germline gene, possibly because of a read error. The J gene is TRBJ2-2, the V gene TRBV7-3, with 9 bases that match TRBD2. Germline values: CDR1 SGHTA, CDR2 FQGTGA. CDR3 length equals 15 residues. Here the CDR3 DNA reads TGTGACAGCAGCTCGACTAGCGGAGGCACCGGGGAGCTGTTTTTT. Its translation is CDSSSTSGGTGELFF.

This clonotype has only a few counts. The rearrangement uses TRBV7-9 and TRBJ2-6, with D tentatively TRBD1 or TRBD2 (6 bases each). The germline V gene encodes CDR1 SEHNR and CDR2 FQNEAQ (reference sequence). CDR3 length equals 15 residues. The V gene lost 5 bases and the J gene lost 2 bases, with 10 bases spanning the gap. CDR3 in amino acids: CASSPRGAGANVLTF. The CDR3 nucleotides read TGTGCCAGCAGCCCAAGGGGGGCTGGGGCCAACGTCCTGACTTTC.

CDR3 amino acids: CASSLEWVSYNEQFF. The CDR3 coding sequence is TGTGCCAGCAGCTTAGAATGGGTTTCCTACAATGAGCAGTTCTTC. V gene TRBV11-2 combines with J gene TRBJ2-1, with no clear D. This CDR3 contains 15 residues. The V and J ends lost 0 bases and 1 base respectively, with 7 bases between them. In germline, CDR1 is SGHAT, CDR2 FQNNGV.

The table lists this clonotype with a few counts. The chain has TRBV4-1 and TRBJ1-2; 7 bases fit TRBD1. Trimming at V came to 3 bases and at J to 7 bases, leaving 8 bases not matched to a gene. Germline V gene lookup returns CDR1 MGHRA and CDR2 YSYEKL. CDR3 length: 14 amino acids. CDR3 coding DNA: TGCGCCAGCAGCCAGATCACCACAGGGGCTGGCTACACCTTC. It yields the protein CASSQITTGAGYTF.

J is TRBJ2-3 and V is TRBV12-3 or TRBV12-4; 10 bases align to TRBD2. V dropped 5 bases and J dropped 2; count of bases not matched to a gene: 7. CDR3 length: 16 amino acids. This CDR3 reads CASSRLAGATTDTQYF. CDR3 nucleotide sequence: TGTGCCAGCAGTCGTCTAGCGGGGGCCACCACAGATACGCAGTATTTT.

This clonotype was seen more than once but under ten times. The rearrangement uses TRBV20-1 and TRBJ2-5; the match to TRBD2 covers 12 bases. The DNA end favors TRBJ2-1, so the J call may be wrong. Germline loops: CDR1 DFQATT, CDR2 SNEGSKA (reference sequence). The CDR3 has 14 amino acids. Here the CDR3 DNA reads TGCAGTGCAACTAGCGGGGGGCCGTACAATGAGCAGTTCTTC. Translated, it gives CSATSGGPYNEQFF.

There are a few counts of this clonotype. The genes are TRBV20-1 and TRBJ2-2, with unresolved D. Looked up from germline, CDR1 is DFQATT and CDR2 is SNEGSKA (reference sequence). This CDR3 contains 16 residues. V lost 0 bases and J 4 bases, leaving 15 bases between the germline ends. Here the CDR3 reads CSARDQKTLSTGELFF. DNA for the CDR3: TGCAGTGCTAGAGATCAAAAAACGTTAAGCACCGGGGAGCTGTTTTTT.

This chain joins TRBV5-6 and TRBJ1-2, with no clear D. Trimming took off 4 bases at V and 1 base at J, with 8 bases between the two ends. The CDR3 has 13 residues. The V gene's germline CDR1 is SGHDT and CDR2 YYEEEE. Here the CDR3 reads CASSGPVNYGYTF. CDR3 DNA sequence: TGTGCCAGCAGCGGACCCGTTAACTATGGCTACACCTTC. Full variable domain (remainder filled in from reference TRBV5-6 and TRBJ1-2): DAGVTQSPTHLIKTRGQQVTLRCSPKSGHDTVSWYQQALGQGPQFIFQYYEEEERQRGNFPDRFSGHQFPNYSSELNVNALLLGDSALYLCASSGPVNYGYTFGSGTRLTVV.

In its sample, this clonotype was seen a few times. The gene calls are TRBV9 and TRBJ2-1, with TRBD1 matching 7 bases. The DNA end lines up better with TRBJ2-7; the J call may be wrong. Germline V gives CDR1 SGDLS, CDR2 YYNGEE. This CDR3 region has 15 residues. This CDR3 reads CASSVAWDSTYEQYF. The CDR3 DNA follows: TGTGCCAGCAGCGTAGCATGGGACAGCACCTACGAGCAGTACTTC.

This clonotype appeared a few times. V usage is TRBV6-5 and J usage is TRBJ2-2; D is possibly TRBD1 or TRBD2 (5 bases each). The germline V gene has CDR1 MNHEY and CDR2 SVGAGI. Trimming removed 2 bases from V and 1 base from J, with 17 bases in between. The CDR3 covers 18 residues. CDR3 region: CASSYPSGPRVNTGELFF. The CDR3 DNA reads TGTGCCAGCAGTTACCCGTCGGGACCCAGGGTGAACACCGGGGAGCTGTTTTTT.

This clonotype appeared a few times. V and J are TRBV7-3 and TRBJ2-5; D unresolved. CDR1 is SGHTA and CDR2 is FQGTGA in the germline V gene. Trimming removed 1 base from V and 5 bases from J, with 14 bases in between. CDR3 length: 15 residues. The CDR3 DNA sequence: TGTGCCAGCAGCTTAATGTCGGGCTCTAGGGAGACCCAGTACTTC. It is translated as CASSLMSGSRETQYF.

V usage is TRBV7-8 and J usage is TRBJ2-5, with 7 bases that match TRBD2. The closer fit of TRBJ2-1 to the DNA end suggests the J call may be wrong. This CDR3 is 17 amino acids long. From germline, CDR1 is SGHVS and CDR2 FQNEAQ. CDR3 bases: TGTGCCAGCAGCTTAGCCGGGGCGACTAGCCACAAGGATGAGCAGTTCTTC. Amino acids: CASSLAGATSHKDEQFF.

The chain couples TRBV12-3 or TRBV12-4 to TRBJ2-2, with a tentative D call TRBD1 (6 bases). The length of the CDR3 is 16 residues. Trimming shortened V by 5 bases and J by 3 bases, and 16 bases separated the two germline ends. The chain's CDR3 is CASSLTRGRDTGELFF. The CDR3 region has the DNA TGTGCCAGCAGTCTAACCAGGGGTAGGGACACCGGGGAGCTGTTTTTT.

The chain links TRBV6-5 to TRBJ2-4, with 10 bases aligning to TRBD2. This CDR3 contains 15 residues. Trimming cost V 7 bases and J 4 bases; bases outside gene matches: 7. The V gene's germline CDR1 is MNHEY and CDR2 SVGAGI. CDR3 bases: TGTGCCAGCAAAAGCGGGGGGGCCGAGAAAAACATTCAGTACTTC. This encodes CASKSGGAEKNIQYF.

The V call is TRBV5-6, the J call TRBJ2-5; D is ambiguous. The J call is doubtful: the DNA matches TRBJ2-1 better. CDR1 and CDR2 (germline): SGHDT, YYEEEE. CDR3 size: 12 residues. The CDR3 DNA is TGTGCCAGCAGCTTGTTCGCAAATGAGCAGTTCTTC. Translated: CASSLFANEQFF.